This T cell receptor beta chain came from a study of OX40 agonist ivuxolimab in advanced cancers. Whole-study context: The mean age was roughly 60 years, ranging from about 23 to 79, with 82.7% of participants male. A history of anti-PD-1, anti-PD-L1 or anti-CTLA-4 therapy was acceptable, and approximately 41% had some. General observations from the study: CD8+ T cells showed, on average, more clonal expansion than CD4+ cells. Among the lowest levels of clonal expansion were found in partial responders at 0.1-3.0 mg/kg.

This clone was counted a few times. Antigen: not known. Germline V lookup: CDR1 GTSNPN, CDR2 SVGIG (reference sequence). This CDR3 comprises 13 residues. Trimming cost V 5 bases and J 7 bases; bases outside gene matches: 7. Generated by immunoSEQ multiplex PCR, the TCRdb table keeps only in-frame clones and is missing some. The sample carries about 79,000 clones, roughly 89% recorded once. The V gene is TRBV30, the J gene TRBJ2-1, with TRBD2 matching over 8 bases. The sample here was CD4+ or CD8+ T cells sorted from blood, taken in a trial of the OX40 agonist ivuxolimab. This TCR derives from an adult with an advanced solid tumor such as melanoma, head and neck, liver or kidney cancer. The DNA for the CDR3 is TGTGCCTGGGTGCGCAGCGGGAGAAATGAGCAGTTCTTC. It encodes CAWVRSGRNEQFF.